A selection of T cell receptor beta chains follows, all from one sample in a study of human T cells and chemical hapten exposure. From the RACE reads, TCRdb called clonotypes with MiXCR, one entry per CDR3 protein. The data contain 80,000 to 95,000 distinct CDR3 sequences, around a tenth of them singletons. The sample consisted of whole blood, taken in connection with sensitization to the hapten diphenylcyclopropenone (DPC). These receptors all come from a woman in her forties or fifties with alopecia areata. Some clones in this sample may be carry-over from other donors' samples. Each CDR3 is given with its conserved first and last residue. Fields, in order: J gene, D gene, V gene, clone size, CDR3 protein, CDR3 DNA. The D gene is left open where the match is weak. Only part of the rows carry a size: once, few, many, or a class if the clone is expanded.

TRBJ1-1 NA TRBV20-1 NA CSARRSGTEAFF TGCAGTGCCCGACGATCGGGGACTGAAGCTTTCTTT
TRBJ2-7 NA TRBV7-6 NA CASSSGPFYEQYF TGTGCCAGCAGCTCCGGTCCCTTCTACGAGCAGTACTTC
TRBJ1-5 NA TRBV5-8 many CASRPPQPQHF TGTGCCAGCAGACCCCCCCAGCCCCAGCATTTT
TRBJ2-2 TRBD2 TRBV7-2 NA CASSLDAGGRTGELFF TGTGCCAGCAGCTTAGATGCGGGAGGTCGGACCGGGGAGCTGTTTTTT
TRBJ2-7 TRBD1 TRBV4-3 many CASSPGQGTHEQYF TGCGCCAGCAGCCCGGGACAGGGGACCCACGAGCAGTACTTC
TRBJ2-7 NA TRBV27 NA CASSFSASYEQYF TGTGCCAGCAGTTTCTCCGCCTCCTACGAGCAGTACTTC
TRBJ2-3 NA TRBV25-1 NA CASSEESGVTTDTQYF TGTGCCAGCAGTGAAGAGTCGGGGGTAACAACAGATACGCAGTATTTT
TRBJ2-7 TRBD1 TRBV5-6 many CASSTGTGAYEQYF TGTGCCAGCAGCACCGGGACAGGGGCCTACGAGCAGTACTTC
TRBJ1-1 TRBD1 TRBV5-6 many CASSLLQGAVAEAFF TGTGCCAGCAGCTTGTTACAGGGGGCGGTTGCTGAAGCTTTCTTT
TRBJ2-7 TRBD1 TRBV28 NA CASLRDSSSSYEQYF TGTGCCAGCCTAAGGGACAGCTCGAGCTCCTACGAGCAGTACTTC
TRBJ2-6 NA TRBV29-1 few CSVVVASGANVLTF TGCAGCGTTGTGGTGGCGTCGGGGGCCAACGTCCTGACTTTC
TRBJ2-3 NA TRBV28 NA CASSLTLAPNTQYF TGTGCCAGCAGTTTAACTTTGGCCCCAAATACGCAGTATTTT
TRBJ2-1 TRBD2 TRBV7-9 many CASSSLAGITYNEQFF TGTGCCAGCAGCTCGCTAGCGGGGATAACCTACAATGAGCAGTTCTTC
TRBJ1-5 TRBD1 TRBV28 NA CASSTEGQGNQPQHF TGTGCCAGCAGCACTGAGGGACAGGGCAATCAGCCCCAGCATTTT
TRBJ2-1 NA TRBV18 many CASSPGTFYNEQFF TGTGCCAGCTCACCAGGGACCTTCTACAATGAGCAGTTCTTC
TRBJ1-1 NA TRBV2 NA CASIPPGGGAFF TGTGCCAGCATTCCCCCGGGGGGTGGAGCTTTCTTT